This entry concerns a single T cell receptor (beta chain). The record originates from a study of PD-L1 blockade in urothelial cancer. Between the trimmed V and J ends, which lost 3 bases and 5 bases, there was a span of 17 bases. Germline CDR1 and CDR2: SGDLS and YYNGEE. The CDR3 length is 15 residues. Data came from immunoSEQ multiplex PCR; TCRdb stores just in-frame clones and leaves some out. Of about 48,000 clones listed, about 82% are singletons. Indicated time point: peripheral blood 6 weeks after treatment start. The sample consisted of PBMCs, taken around atezolizumab (anti-PD-L1) treatment. The receptor was derived from a man in his 70s with urothelial cancer. V is TRBV9 and J is TRBJ2-5, with D tentatively TRBD2 (6 bases). Here the CDR3 reads CASSAAAGRLETQYF. The CDR3 DNA sequence: TGTGCCAGCAGCGCGGCCGCGGGGCGATTGGAGACCCAGTACTTC.